This is a list of T cell receptor beta chains from one sample in a study of blood T cell repertoires in COVID-19. Sequencing used immunoSEQ multiplex PCR; TCRdb keeps in-frame clones, though not all of them. The table records 10,000 to 15,000 clones, approximately 78% of them present only once. The material sequenced was peripheral blood. The receptors originated from a human donor in a cohort sampled during active COVID-19. The CDR3 runs from the conserved cysteine through the conserved F or W. Each record gives: J gene, clone size, D gene, CDR3 length, V gene, CDR3 protein, CDR3 DNA. The D gene is left open where the match is weak. A row's size may be missing; if present it is once, few, many or a size class.

TRBJ1-2,NA,NA,15,TRBV27,CASSTTGVANYGYTF,TGTGCCAGCAGTACAACAGGCGTAGCTAACTATGGCTACACCTTC
TRBJ1-3,NA,NA,14,TRBV23-1,CASSPAWRADTIYF,TGCGCCAGCAGTCCAGCGTGGAGGGCGGACACCATATATTTT
TRBJ2-3,NA,NA,18,TRBV28,CASRLPVGGGISTDTQYF,TGTGCCAGCAGGCTACCCGTTGGCGGGGGCATTAGCACAGATACGCAGTATTTT
TRBJ1-1,NA,NA,15,TRBV4-2,CASSQLSQGNTEAFF,TGTGCCAGCAGCCAGCTTTCCCAGGGCAACACTGAAGCTTTCTTT
TRBJ2-7,NA,NA,15,TRBV6-5,CASRGLGAPSYEQYF,TGTGCCAGCAGGGGTCTCGGAGCCCCGTCCTACGAGCAGTACTTC
TRBJ1-5,NA,NA,15,TRBV6-1,CASSEVSGGDQPQHF,TGTGCCAGCAGTGAAGTTTCCGGAGGGGATCAGCCCCAGCATTTT
TRBJ1-5,NA,TRBD1,16,TRBV4-1,CASSRSRGQGAQPQHF,TGCGCCAGCAGCCGCTCCAGGGGGCAGGGGGCTCAGCCCCAGCATTTT
TRBJ2-2,NA,TRBD1,14,TRBV5-1,CASSWDRGTGELFF,TGCGCCAGCAGCTGGGACAGGGGGACCGGGGAGCTGTTTTTT
TRBJ2-1,NA,NA,14,TRBV30,CAWDRGYTHNEQFF,TGTGCCTGGGATAGGGGCTATACTCACAATGAGCAGTTCTTC
TRBJ1-1,NA,TRBD1,13,TRBV7-6,CASSLDRGTEAFF,TGTGCCAGCAGCTTAGACAGGGGGACTGAAGCTTTCTTT
TRBJ2-2,NA,TRBD1,13,TRBV10-3,CATRDRDGGELFF,TGTGCCACCAGGGACAGGGATGGCGGGGAGCTGTTTTTT
TRBJ1-5,NA,TRBD1,14,TRBV7-9,CASSSGQGNQPQHF,TGTGCCAGCAGCTCTGGACAGGGCAATCAGCCCCAGCATTTT
TRBJ1-2,medium-sized,NA,12,TRBV2,CASSGDIYGYTF,TGTGCCAGCAGTGGGGACATCTATGGCTACACCTTC
TRBJ2-3,NA,NA,12,TRBV19,CASGPGADTQYF,TGTGCCAGTGGACCAGGGGCGGATACGCAGTATTTT
TRBJ1-2,NA,NA,16,TRBV19,CASNQYREGTNYGYTF,TGTGCCAGTAATCAATATCGTGAGGGAACTAACTATGGCTACACCTTC
TRBJ1-1,NA,NA,14,TRBV5-1,CASRGRPMNTEAFF,TGCGCCAGCAGGGGGCGGCCCATGAACACTGAAGCTTTCTTT
TRBJ1-2,NA,TRBD1,15,TRBV7-9,CASSLAGGASYGYTF,TGTGCCAGCAGCTTAGCAGGGGGCGCCTCCTATGGCTACACCTTC
TRBJ1-2,NA,NA,12,TRBV10-1,CAKERGAYGYTF,TGCGCCAAGGAACGAGGCGCCTATGGCTACACCTTC
TRBJ2-2,NA,TRBD1,15,TRBV6-1,CASSEGQGQTGELFF,TGTGCCAGCAGTGAGGGACAGGGTCAAACCGGGGAGCTGTTTTTT
TRBJ2-7,NA,NA,13,TRBV18,CASSPAKGYEQYF,TGTGCCAGCTCACCAGCGAAGGGGTACGAGCAGTACTTC
TRBJ2-1,NA,NA,15,TRBV30,CAWSVSGSSYNEQFF,TGTGCCTGGAGTGTATCCGGGAGCTCCTACAATGAGCAGTTCTTC
TRBJ1-6,NA,NA,15,TRBV19,CASSTSPVERSPLHF,TGTGCCAGTAGTACTTCACCGGTCGAACGTTCACCCCTCCACTTT
TRBJ1-2,NA,TRBD1,14,TRBV15,CATSTGTGSYGYTF,TGTGCCACCAGCACAGGGACAGGATCCTATGGCTACACCTTC
TRBJ1-5,once,TRBD1,14,TRBV4-2,CASSRGQGTQPQHF,TGTGCCAGCAGCCGCGGACAGGGCACTCAGCCCCAGCATTTT
TRBJ1-4,once,NA,17,TRBV6-1,CASSEAKAAGTNEKLFF,TGTGCCAGCAGTGAAGCGAAGGCGGCAGGGACTAATGAAAAACTGTTTTTT
TRBJ2-5,NA,NA,15,TRBV5-5,CASSPRTGRGETQYF,TGTGCCAGCAGCCCCCGGACGGGGCGGGGAGAGACCCAGTACTTC
TRBJ1-1,few,NA,12,TRBV6-5,CATRQENTEAFF,TGTGCCACTCGACAGGAGAACACTGAAGCTTTCTTT
TRBJ2-7,NA,TRBD1,13,TRBV19,CASSWTGRNEQYF,TGTGCCAGTTCCTGGACAGGGAGGAACGAGCAGTACTTC